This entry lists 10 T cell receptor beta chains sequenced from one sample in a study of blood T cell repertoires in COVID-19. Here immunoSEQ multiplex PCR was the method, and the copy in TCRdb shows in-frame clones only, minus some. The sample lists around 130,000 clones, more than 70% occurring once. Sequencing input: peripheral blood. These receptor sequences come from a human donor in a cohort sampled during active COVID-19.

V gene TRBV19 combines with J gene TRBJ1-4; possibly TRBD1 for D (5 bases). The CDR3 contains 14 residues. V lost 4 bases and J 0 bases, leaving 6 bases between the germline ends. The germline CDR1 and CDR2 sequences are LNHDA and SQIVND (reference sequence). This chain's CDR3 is CASSTTATNEKLFF. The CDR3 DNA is TGTGCCAGTAGTACGACAGCAACTAATGAAAAACTGTTTTTT.

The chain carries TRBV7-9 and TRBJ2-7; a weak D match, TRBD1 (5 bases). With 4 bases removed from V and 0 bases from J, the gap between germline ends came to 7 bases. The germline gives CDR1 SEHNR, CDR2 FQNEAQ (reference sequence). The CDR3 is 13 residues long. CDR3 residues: CASSSRGSYEQYF. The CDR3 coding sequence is TGTGCCAGCAGCTCAAGGGGCTCCTACGAGCAGTACTTC.

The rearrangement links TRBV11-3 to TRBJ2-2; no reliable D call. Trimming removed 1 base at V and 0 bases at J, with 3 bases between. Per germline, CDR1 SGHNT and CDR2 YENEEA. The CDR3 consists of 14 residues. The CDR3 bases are TGTGCCAGCAGCTTAGGGCCGAACACCGGGGAGCTGTTTTTT. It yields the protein CASSLGPNTGELFF. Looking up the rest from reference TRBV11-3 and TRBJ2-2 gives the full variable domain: EAGVVQSPRYKIIEKKQPVAFWCNPISGHNTLYWYLQNLGQGPELLIRYENEEAVDDSQLPKDRFSAERLKGVDSTLKIQPAELGDSAVYLCASSLGPNTGELFFGEGSRLTVL.

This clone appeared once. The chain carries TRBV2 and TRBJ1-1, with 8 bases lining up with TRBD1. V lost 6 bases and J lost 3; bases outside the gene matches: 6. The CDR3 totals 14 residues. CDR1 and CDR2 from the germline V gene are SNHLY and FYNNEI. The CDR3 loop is CASSEDRADTEAFF. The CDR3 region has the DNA TGTGCCAGCAGCGAGGACAGGGCGGACACTGAAGCTTTCTTT.

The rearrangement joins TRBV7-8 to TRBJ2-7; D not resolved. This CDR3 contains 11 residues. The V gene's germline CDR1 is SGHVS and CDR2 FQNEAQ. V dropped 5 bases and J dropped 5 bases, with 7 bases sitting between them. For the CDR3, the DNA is TGTGCCAGCAGCACAAGAAACGAGCAGTACTTC. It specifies CASSTRNEQYF.

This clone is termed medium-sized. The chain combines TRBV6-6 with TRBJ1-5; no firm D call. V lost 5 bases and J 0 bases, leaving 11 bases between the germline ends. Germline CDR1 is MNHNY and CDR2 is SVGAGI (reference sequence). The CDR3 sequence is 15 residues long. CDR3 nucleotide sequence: TGTGCCAGCAGTCACCCAGTTCCTAGCAATCAGCCCCAGCATTTT. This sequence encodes CASSHPVPSNQPQHF.

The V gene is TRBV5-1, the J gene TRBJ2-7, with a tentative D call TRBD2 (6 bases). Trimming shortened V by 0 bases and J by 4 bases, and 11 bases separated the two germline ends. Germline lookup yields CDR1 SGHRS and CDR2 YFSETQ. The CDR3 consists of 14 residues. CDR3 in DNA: TGCGCCAGCAGCTTGGTACCGGGAGCTTACGAGCAGTACTTC. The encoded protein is CASSLVPGAYEQYF.

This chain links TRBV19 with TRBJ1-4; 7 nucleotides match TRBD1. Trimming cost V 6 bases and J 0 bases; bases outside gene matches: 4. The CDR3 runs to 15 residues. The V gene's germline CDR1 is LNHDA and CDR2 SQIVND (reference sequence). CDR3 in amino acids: CASSRDRATNEKLFF. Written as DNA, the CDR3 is TGTGCCAGTAGCCGAGACAGGGCAACTAATGAAAAACTGTTTTTT.

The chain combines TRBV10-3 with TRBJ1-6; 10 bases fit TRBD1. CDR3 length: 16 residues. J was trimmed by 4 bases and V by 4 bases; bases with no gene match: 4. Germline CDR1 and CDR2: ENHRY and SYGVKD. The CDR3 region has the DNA TGTGCCATCAGTGTGGGGGACAGGGGTTATAATTCACCCCTCCACTTT. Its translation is CAISVGDRGYNSPLHF.

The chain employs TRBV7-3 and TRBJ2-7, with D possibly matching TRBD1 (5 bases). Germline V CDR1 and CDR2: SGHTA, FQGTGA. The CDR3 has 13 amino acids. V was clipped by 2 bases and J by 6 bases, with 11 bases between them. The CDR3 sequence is CASSLGVGLEQYF. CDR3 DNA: TGTGCCAGCAGCTTAGGCGTGGGGCTCGAGCAGTACTTC. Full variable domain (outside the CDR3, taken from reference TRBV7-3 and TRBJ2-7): GAGVSQTPSNKVTEKGKYVELRCDPISGHTALYWYRQSLGQGPEFLIYFQGTGAADDSGLPNDRFFAVRPEGSVSTLKIQRTERGDSAVYLCASSLGVGLEQYFGPGTRLTVT.